Following are 10 T cell receptor beta chains from one sample sequenced in a study of human T cells and chemical hapten exposure. TCRdb re-called the RACE reads with MiXCR, one entry per CDR3 protein. The repertoire has roughly 150,000 distinct CDR3 sequences, roughly a quarter of them found once; the top ten carry roughly 2.2%. Time point described: patch test 3, about 24 weeks after DPC sensitization. As for treatment: therapeutic diphenylcyclopropenone sensitization with weekly scalp DPC. The sequencing here drew on whole blood, taken in connection with sensitization to the hapten diphenylcyclopropenone (DPC). The source is a woman aged 18-30 years with alopecia areata. Some clones in this sample may be carry-over from other donors' samples.

V usage is TRBV4-1 and J usage is TRBJ2-3, with 7 bases lining up with TRBD2. CDR1 and CDR2 (germline): MGHRA, YSYEKL. The ends lost 0 bases at V and 6 bases at J; junction bases unmatched: 6. The CDR3 runs 15 residues. CDR3: CASSQDRREADTQYF. The DNA of the CDR3 is TGCGCCAGCAGCCAAGATAGACGGGAGGCGGATACGCAGTATTTT.

This clonotype was detected only a few times. The V and J genes are TRBV7-3 and TRBJ2-3, with TRBD2 as a possible D gene (5 bases). Trimming removed 6 bases from V and 2 bases from J, with 12 bases in between. Per germline, CDR1 SGHTA and CDR2 FQGTGA. CDR3 size: 14 residues. CDR3 coding DNA: TGTGCCAGCAGGAGGACTGTTACCACAGATACGCAGTATTTT. It codes for CASRRTVTTDTQYF.

This clonotype came up a few times. This chain links TRBV7-8 with TRBJ2-1; D gene uncertain. V was pared by 5 bases and J by 8 bases, with 19 bases between. The germline V gene has CDR1 SGHVS and CDR2 FQNEAQ. CDR3 length: 15 amino acids. The CDR3 DNA sequence: TGTGCCAGCAGCCTCCTCCGGGCCCAGCCATATGAGCAGTTCTTC. The encoded protein is CASSLLRAQPYEQFF.

The chain joins TRBV20-1 to TRBJ2-5; no clear D. V lost 3 bases and J lost 2, with 13 bases in between. CDR1 DFQATT and CDR2 SNEGSKA come from the germline V gene (reference sequence). This CDR3 has 14 amino acids. The DNA for the CDR3 is TGCAGTGCTAGTGGCAGGAGAATACAAGAGACCCAGTACTTC. Amino acids: CSASGRRIQETQYF.

This clonotype showed up many times. The chain recombines TRBV7-8 with TRBJ2-7, with a weak D call TRBD2 (5 bases). The CDR3 is 13 residues long. Germline V gives CDR1 SGHVS, CDR2 FQNEAQ. Trimming left V 1 base short and J 6 bases short, with 10 bases between. This CDR3 reads CASSLGGQTEQYF. The CDR3 coding sequence is TGTGCCAGCAGCTTAGGCGGGCAGACCGAGCAGTACTTC.

This clonotype was found a few times. The chain combines TRBV30 with TRBJ2-2; D is unresolved. CDR1 GTSNPN and CDR2 SVGIG come from the germline V gene (reference sequence). V lost 4 bases, J lost 7 bases, and 10 bases lay in between. The length of the CDR3 is 12 residues. The CDR3 protein is CAWTPYGGELFF. As DNA, the CDR3 is TGTGCCTGGACCCCGTACGGCGGGGAGCTGTTTTTT.

A few counts support this clonotype. This chain uses TRBV29-1 with TRBJ1-1; a possible D gene is TRBD1 (6 bases). Germline V lookup: CDR1 SQVTM, CDR2 ANQGSEA. Trimming cost V 5 bases and J 3 bases, with 10 bases left between them. The CDR3 totals 12 residues. This CDR3 is CSVPRGHTEAFF. CDR3 DNA: TGCAGCGTTCCCAGGGGCCACACTGAAGCTTTCTTT.

In its sample, this clonotype was seen a few times. This rearrangement joins TRBV12-3 or TRBV12-4 to TRBJ2-5; D is perhaps TRBD1 (6 bases). Trimming removed 8 bases from V and 5 bases from J, with 24 bases in between. The CDR3 is made up of 16 amino acids. CDR3 nucleotide sequence: TGTGCCAGCGGAATCCTGGACAGCGATATTCGGGAGACCCAGTACTTC. Its protein product is CASGILDSDIRETQYF.

The rearrangement joins TRBV29-1 to TRBJ2-4; tentatively, D is TRBD1 (5 bases). This CDR3 is 13 amino acids long. The germline CDR1 and CDR2 sequences are SQVTM and ANQGSEA. V was clipped by 4 bases and J by 9 bases, with 16 bases between them. In nucleotides, the CDR3 is TGCAGCGTTGGGGCAGGGTGGAAGGGCATTCAGTACTTC. Protein: CSVGAGWKGIQYF.

The chain employs TRBV29-1 and TRBJ2-2, with D perhaps TRBD1 (6 bases). Per germline, CDR1 SQVTM and CDR2 ANQGSEA. The CDR3 is 12 residues long. V was shortened by 6 bases and J by 6 bases, with 11 bases between the two germline ends. CDR3 nucleotide sequence: TGCAGCGTCGCTTGGGGGCCCGGGGAGCTGTTTTTT. Translation: CSVAWGPGELFF.